Listed here is a single TCR beta chain. J was trimmed by 9 bases and V by 2 bases; bases with no gene match: 6. Germline values: CDR1 SQVTM, CDR2 ANQGSEA. This CDR3 is 15 amino acids long. Sequencing was performed with immunoSEQ multiplex PCR; in TCRdb, only in-frame clones are kept and a portion is missing. The sample includes tens of thousands of clones, less than 95% of them seen just once. The record originates from a study of blood T cell repertoires in COVID-19. Study-level background: T cells, B-cell-depleted T cells, or PBMCs supplied cDNA or gDNA.

The sequenced sample consisted of peripheral blood. This sequence originates from a human donor in a cohort sampled during active COVID-19. The chain recombines TRBV29-1 with TRBJ2-1; TRBD2 matches at 14 bases. CDR3 bases: TGCAGCGTTGAATCGACTAGCGGGAGGGCGGGTGAGCAGTTCTTC. This gives the protein CSVESTSGRAGEQFF.